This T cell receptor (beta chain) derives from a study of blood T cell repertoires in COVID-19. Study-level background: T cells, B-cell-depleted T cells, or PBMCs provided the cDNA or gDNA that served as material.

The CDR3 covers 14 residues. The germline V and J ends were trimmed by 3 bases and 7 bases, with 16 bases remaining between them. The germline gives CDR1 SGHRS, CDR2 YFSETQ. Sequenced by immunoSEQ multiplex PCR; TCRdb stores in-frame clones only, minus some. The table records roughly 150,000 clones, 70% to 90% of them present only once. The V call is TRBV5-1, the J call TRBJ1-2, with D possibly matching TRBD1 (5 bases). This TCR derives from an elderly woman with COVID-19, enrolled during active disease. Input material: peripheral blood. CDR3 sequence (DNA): TGCGCCAGCAGCTCCGAGGAGGGGTTTGGTGGCTACACCTTC. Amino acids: CASSSEEGFGGYTF.